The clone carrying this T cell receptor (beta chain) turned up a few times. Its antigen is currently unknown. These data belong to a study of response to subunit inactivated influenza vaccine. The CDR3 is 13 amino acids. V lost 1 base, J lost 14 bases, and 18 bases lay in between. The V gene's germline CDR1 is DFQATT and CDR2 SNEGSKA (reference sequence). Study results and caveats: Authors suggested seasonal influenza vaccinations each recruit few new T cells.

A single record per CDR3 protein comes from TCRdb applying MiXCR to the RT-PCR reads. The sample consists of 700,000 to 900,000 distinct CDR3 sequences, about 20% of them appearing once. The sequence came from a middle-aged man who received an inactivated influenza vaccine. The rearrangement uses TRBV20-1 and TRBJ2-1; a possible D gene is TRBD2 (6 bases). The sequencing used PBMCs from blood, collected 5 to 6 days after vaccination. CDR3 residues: CSARGGWSTGEFF. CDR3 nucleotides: TGCAGTGCTAGAGGGGGATGGAGCACGGGGGAGTTCTTC.